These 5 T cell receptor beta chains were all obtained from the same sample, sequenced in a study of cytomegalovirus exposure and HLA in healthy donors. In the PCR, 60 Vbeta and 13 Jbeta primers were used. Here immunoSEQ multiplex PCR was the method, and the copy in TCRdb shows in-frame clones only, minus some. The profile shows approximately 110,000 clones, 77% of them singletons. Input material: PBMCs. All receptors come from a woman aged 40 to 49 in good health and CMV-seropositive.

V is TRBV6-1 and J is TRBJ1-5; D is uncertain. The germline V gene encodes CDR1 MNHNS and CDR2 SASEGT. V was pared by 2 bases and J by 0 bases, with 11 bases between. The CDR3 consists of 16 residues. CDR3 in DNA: TGTGCCAGCAGTGAACGGGGAGGACGTAGCAATCAGCCCCAGCATTTT. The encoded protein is CASSERGGRSNQPQHF.

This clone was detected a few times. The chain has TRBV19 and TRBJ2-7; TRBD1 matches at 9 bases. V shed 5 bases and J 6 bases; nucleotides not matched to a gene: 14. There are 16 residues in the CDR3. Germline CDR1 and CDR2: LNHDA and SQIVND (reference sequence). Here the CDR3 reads CASSHHSGTGYPEQYF. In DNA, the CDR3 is TGTGCCAGTAGTCACCACTCCGGGACAGGGTATCCCGAGCAGTACTTC. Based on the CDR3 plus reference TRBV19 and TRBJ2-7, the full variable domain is DGGITQSPKYLFRKEGQNVTLSCEQNLNHDAMYWYRQDPGQGLRLIYYSQIVNDFQKGDIAEGYSVSREKKESFPLTVTSAQKNPTAFYLCASSHHSGTGYPEQYFGPGTRLTVT.

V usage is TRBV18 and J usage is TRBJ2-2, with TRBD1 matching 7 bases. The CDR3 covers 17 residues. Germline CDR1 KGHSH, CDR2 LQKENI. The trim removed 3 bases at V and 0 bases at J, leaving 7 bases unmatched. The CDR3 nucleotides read TGTGCCAGCTCACCCCTTTTGACAGGGCCGAACACCGGGGAGCTGTTTTTT. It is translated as CASSPLLTGPNTGELFF.

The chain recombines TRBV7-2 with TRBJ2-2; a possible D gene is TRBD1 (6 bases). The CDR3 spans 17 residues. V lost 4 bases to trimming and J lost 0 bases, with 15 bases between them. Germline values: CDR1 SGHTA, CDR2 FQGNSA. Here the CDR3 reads CASSYRPGHTNTGELFF. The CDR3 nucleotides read TGTGCCAGCAGCTATCGACCGGGACATACGAACACCGGGGAGCTGTTTTTT.

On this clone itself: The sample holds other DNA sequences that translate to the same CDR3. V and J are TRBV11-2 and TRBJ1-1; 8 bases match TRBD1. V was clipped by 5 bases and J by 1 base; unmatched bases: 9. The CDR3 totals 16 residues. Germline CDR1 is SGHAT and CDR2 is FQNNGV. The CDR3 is CASSAAGGWGNTEAFF. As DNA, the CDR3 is TGTGCCAGCAGCGCCGCAGGGGGCTGGGGGAACACTGAAGCTTTCTTT. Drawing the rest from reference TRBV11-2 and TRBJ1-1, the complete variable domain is EAGVAQSPRYKIIEKRQSVAFWCNPISGHATLYWYQQILGQGPKLLIQFQNNGVVDDSQLPKDRFSAERLKGVDSTLKIQPAKLEDSAVYLCASSAAGGWGNTEAFFGQGTRLTVV.